This TCR beta chain was recovered during a study of T cell responses to AZD1222 COVID-19 vaccine. As for the study in general: Pooling was applied to second doses at about 4 or about 12 weeks.

This clone was counted a single time. Its antigen is not known. This table comes from immunoSEQ multiplex PCR, and its TCRdb copy is limited to in-frame clones, with some not included. The repertoire holds about 160,000 clones, with less than 95% as singletons. General study points: The breadth and depth of Spike-specific TCRs increased once two AZD1222 doses had been given. Baseline seropositives among AZD1222 recipients totaled only five to seven. Clonal diversity was possibly underestimated, and the donors were mostly white British, with more females.

Germline-derived CDR1 and CDR2 are MNHEY and SMNVEV (reference sequence). J lost 4 bases, V lost 8 bases, and 20 bases had no gene match. This CDR3 comprises 18 residues. This chain links TRBV27 with TRBJ2-3, with 8 bases identical to TRBD2. The starting material was peripheral blood, obtained on day 0 of AZD1222 vaccination. The sequence came from an adult in good health. CDR3 sequence reads: CASLAGGAVAGPADTQYF. CDR3 in DNA: TGTGCCAGCCTGGCAGGAGGGGCGGTAGCGGGGCCGGCAGATACGCAGTATTTT.